The clone carrying this T cell receptor (beta chain) has just a few counts. The investigators amplified TCR beta CDR3 regions from RNA transcripts. The primer set for the first-round RT-PCR of the TCR CDR3 was HTBI. Each CDR3 protein gets one entry after TCRdb re-called the multiplex PCR reads with MiXCR. The table has under 450,000 distinct CDR3 sequences, around an eighth seen once. The source of the sample is a study of T cells in Graves' hyperthyroidism and ophthalmopathy. CDR1 and CDR2 from the germline V gene are MNHNS and SASEGT. This CDR3 spans 12 amino acids. Trimming took off 7 bases at V and 5 bases at J, with 11 bases between the two ends.

The clonotype was recovered from a young man with Graves' hyperthyroidism that later progressed to Graves' ophthalmopathy. Sequenced: blood. This chain connects TRBV6-1 to TRBJ1-1, with unresolved D. CDR3 sequence: CASNPGRTEAFF. DNA for the CDR3: TGTGCCAGCAATCCCGGTCGAACTGAAGCTTTCTTT.